This record concerns one T cell receptor (beta chain) sequence. Using immunoSEQ multiplex PCR, the repertoire was profiled, and TCRdb retains in-frame clones only, with some absent. The table has about 2.4 million clones, 90% to 95% seen once. CDR3 length equals 16 residues. V was trimmed by 0 bases and J by 4 bases, leaving 12 bases between them. Germline lookup yields CDR1 KGHSH and CDR2 LQKENI. The data stem from a study of shared clonotypes between healthy human individuals. Study at large: For every donor, three CD4 naive, three CD4 memory, two CD8 naive and one CD8 memory plates were used.

The clonotype was recovered from a man aged 18 to 35 in good health. Some clones in this sample may be carry-over from other donors' samples. Source material: naive CD4+ T cells from PBMCs. Noted subset: CD45RA+ positively selected. The chain recombines TRBV18 with TRBJ2-2; D call uncertain. CDR3 in amino acids: CASSPPEDGFTGELFF. CDR3 sequence (DNA): TGTGCCAGCTCACCACCGGAAGATGGTTTCACCGGGGAGCTGTTTTTT.